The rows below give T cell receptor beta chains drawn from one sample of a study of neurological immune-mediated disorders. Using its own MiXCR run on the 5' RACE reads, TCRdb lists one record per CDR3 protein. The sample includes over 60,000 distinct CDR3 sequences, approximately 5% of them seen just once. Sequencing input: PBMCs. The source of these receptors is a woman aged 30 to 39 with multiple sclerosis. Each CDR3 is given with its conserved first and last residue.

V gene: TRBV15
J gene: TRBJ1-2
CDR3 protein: CATSRERGGNYFPQNYGYTF

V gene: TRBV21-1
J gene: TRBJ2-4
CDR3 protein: CASSKSRNIQYF

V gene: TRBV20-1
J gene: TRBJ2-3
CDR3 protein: CSARAELTTDTQYF

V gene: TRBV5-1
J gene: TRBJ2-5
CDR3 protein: CASSSFQQETQYF

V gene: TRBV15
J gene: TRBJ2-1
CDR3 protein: CATSRGGREESNEQFF

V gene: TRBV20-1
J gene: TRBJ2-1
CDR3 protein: CSAWPLGDNEQFF

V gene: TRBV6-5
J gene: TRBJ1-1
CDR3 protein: CASSYGGTGTEAFF

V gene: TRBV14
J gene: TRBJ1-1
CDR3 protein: CASSQRHVRVNTEAFF

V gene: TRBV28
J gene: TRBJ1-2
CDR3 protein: CASSLRPGQGALGGYTF

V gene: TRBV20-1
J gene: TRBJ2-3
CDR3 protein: CSALGLAGTDTQYF

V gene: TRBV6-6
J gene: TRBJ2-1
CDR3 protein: CACSVTGINNEQFF

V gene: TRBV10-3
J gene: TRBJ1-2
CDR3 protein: CAISGGTGQGRDGYTF

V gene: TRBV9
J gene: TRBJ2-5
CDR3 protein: CASSVEGAGQETQYF

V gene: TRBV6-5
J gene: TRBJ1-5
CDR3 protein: CASSRKIGTTDQPQHF

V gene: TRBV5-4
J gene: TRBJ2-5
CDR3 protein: CASTVGQAQETQYF

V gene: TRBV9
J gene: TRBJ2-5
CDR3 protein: CASSVGANLQETQYF

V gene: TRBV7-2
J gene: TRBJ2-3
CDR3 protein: CASSLSSGGRDTQYF

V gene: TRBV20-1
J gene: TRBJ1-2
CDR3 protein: CSASWGAFGYTF

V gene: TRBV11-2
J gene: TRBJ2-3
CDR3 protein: CASSLVGSTDTQYF

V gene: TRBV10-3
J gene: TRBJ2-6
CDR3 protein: CAISEAGSGANVLTF

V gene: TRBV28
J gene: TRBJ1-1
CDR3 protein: CASILSGWGAAFF

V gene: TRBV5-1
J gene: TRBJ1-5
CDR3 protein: CASSEAGTNQPQHF

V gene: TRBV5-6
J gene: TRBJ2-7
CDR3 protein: CASSLPGAGAYEQYF

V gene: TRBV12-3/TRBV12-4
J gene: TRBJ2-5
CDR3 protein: CASRSGQGEETQYF

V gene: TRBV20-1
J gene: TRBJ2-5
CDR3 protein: CSARGRFGLAGLETQYF

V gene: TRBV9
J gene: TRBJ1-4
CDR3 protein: CASSAGVGQPTEKLFF

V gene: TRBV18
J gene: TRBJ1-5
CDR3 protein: CASSKVGESQPQHF

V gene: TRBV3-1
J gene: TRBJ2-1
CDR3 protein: CASSPGFNEQFF

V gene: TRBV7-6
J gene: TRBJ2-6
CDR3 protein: CASSHSLTGANVLTF

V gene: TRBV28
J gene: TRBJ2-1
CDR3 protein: CVSYGSFNEQFF

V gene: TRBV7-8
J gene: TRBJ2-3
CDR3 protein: CASSPSGRDTDTQYF

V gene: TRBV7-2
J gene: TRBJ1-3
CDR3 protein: CASSPWTGAGNTIYF

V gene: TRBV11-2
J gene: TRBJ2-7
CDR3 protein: CASSLVSRGIYEQYF

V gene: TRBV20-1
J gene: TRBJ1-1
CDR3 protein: CSAPSTGGFRTEAFF

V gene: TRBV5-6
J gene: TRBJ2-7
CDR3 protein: CASSFGTGDIEQYF

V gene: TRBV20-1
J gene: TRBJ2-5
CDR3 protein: CSARRGVRGAQARETQYF

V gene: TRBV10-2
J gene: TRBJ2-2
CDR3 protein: CASSDQGTNTGELFF

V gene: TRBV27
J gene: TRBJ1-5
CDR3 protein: CASSWRGENQPQHF

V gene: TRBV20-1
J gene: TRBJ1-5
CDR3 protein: CSARIDRYNQHQHF

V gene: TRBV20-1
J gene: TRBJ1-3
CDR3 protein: CSASNQGNTIYF

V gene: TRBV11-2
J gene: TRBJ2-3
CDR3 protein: CASSFSSGLSTDTQYF

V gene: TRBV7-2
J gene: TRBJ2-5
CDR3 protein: CASSLAWETQYF

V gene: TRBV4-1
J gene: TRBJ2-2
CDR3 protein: CASSQLQGVLAGELFF

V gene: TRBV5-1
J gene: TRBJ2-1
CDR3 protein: CASSLAPGSYNEQFF

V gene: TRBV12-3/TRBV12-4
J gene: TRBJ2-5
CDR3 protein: CASSQYQETQYF

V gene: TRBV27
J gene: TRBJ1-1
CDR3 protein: CASSLSATSGMRAFF

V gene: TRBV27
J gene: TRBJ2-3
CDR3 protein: CASSPLRMRSKQYF

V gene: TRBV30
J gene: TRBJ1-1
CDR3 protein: CAWSPLGTPELATEAFF

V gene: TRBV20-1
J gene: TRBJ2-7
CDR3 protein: CSATPGQGAYEQYF

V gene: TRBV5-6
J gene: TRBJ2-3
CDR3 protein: CASSFWGGATTDTQYF

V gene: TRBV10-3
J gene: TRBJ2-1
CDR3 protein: CAIKISGKGDNEQFF